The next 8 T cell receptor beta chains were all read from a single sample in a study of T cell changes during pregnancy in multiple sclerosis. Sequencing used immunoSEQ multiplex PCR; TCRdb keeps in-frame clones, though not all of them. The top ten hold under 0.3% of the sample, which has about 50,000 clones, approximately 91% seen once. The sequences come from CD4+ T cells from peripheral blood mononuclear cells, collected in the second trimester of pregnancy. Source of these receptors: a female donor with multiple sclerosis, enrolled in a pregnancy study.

The CDR3 region has the DNA TGTGCCAGCAGCTCGAAAACCACACTAGGCAACGAGCAGTACTTC. This codes for CASSSKTTLGNEQYF. The rearrangement joins TRBV7-9 to TRBJ2-7; D might be TRBD2 (5 bases). Germline assignment: CDR1 SEHNR and CDR2 FQNEAQ (reference sequence). V dropped 4 bases and J dropped 5 bases, with 18 bases sitting between them. CDR3 length: 15 residues.

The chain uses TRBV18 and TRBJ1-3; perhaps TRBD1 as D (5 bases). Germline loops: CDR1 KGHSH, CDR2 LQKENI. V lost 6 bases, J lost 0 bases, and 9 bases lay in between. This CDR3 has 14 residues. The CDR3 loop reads CASSLQGSGNTIYF. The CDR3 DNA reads TGTGCCAGCTCTCTCCAGGGCTCTGGAAACACCATATATTTT.

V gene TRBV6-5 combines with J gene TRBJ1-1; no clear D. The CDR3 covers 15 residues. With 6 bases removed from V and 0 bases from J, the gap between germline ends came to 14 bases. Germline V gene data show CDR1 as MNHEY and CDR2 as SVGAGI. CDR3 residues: CASRESYSLNTEAFF. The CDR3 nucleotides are TGTGCCAGCAGGGAGTCATATAGCCTGAACACTGAAGCTTTCTTT.

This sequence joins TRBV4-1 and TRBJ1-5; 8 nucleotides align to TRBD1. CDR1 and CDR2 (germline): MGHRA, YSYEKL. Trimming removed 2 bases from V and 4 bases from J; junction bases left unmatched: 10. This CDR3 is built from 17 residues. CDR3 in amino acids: CASSQTQTRGPNQPQHF. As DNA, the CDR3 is TGCGCCAGCAGCCAAACCCAAACCAGGGGGCCGAATCAGCCCCAGCATTTT.

DNA of the CDR3: TGTGCCAGCAGGGGCGGGCCATCCACCGGGGAGCTGTTTTTT. This gives the protein CASRGGPSTGELFF. The J gene is TRBJ2-2, the V gene TRBV7-3, with D maybe TRBD2 (5 bases). There are 14 residues in the CDR3. Germline CDR1 reads SGHTA; CDR2 reads FQGTGA. V shed 6 bases and J shed 4 bases, with 12 bases lying between them.

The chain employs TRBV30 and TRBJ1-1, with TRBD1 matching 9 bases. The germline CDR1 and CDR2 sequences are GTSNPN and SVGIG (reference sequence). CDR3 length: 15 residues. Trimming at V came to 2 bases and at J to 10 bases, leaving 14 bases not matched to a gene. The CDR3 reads CAWSPSRTGAGGAFF. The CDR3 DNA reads TGTGCCTGGAGTCCTAGCCGGACAGGGGCCGGGGGAGCTTTCTTT.

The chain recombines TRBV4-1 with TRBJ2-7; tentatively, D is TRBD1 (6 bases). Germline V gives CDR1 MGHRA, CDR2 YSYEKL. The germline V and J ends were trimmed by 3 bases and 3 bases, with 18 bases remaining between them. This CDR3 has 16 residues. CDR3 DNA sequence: TGCGCCAGCAGCCAGCTTCCTACAGGGAGTTACTACGAGCAGTACTTC. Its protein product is CASSQLPTGSYYEQYF.

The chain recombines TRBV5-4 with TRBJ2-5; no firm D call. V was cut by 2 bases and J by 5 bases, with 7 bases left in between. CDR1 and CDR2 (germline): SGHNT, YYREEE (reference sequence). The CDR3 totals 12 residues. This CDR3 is CASSFGSETQYF. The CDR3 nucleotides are TGTGCCAGCAGCTTTGGCTCGGAGACCCAGTACTTC.